Listed below are T cell receptor beta chains from one sample, sequenced in a study of T cells in localized non-small cell lung cancer. Here immunoSEQ multiplex PCR was the method, and the copy in TCRdb shows in-frame clones only, minus some. The table lists over a thousand clones, over 35% of them singletons. The sequencing here drew on normal lung tissue next to the tumor, taken before any cancer treatment. The receptors were sampled from a woman aged 40-75 years with stage I squamous cell lung carcinoma. The CDR3 runs from the conserved cysteine through the conserved F or W. The D gene is left open where the match is weak. Clone size is stated in some rows and not others, as once, few, many or a class when expanded.

few | 14 | TRBJ2-5 | . | TRBV6-8 | CASSNRDIVETQYF | TGTGCCAGCAGCAACAGGGACATCGTAGAGACCCAGTACTTC
few | 13 | TRBJ1-1 | . | TRBV7-1 | CASSLYGLAEAFF | TGTGCCAGCAGCCTTTACGGACTGGCTGAAGCTTTCTTT
few | 16 | TRBJ1-1 | TRBD1 | TRBV11-3 | CASSPLSGTGNTEAFF | TGTGCCAGCAGCCCCCTTTCCGGGACAGGGAACACTGAAGCTTTCTTT
. | 14 | TRBJ2-3 | TRBD1 | TRBV11-3 | CASSLTQGADTQYF | TGTGCCAGCAGCTTGACTCAGGGGGCGGATACGCAGTATTTT
. | 17 | TRBJ1-2 | TRBD1 | TRBV4-1 | CASSQETRTGRYYGYTF | TGCGCCAGCAGCCAAGAAACAAGGACAGGGAGGTACTATGGCTACACCTTC
. | 16 | TRBJ1-1 | . | TRBV25-1 | CASSDVGEVWNTEAFF | TGTGCCAGCAGTGATGTGGGGGAGGTATGGAACACTGAAGCTTTCTTT
once | 13 | TRBJ1-3 | . | TRBV30 | CASDRFSGNTIYF | TGTGCCTCTGACAGGTTTTCTGGAAACACCATATATTTT
. | 19 | TRBJ2-6 | . | TRBV18 | CASSLSWEHLQSRANVLTF | TGTGCCAGCTCACTGAGTTGGGAACATTTACAAAGTCGGGCCAACGTCCTGACTTTC
. | 14 | TRBJ2-5 | . | TRBV19 | CASSIGGRVQTQYF | TGTGCCAGTAGTATAGGGGGCCGGGTGCAGACCCAGTACTTC
. | 17 | TRBJ1-4 | . | TRBV11-3 | CASSLWDRSSPNEKLFF | TGTGCCAGCAGCTTATGGGACCGGAGTAGCCCTAATGAAAAACTGTTTTTT
medium-sized | 15 | TRBJ1-2 | . | TRBV11-3 | CASSLLAGRSYGYTF | TGTGCCAGCAGCTTATTGGCAGGGAGGTCATATGGCTACACCTTC
. | 15 | TRBJ2-4 | . | TRBV15 | CATSRGRLAGGIQYF | TGTGCCACCAGCAGGGGCCGTCTGGCCGGCGGCATTCAGTACTTC
. | 12 | TRBJ2-7 | . | TRBV29-1 | CSVRGSPYEQYF | TGCAGCGTTAGGGGATCCCCTTACGAGCAGTACTTC